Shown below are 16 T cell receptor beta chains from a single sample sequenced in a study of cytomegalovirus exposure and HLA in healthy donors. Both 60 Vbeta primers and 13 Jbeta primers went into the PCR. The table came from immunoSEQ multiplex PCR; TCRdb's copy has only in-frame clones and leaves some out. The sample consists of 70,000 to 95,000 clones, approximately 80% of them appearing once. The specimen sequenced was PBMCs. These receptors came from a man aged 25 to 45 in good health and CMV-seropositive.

The DNA of the CDR3 is TGTGCCAGCAGTGATGGGGCCTATTACGAGCAGTACTTC. Translated: CASSDGAYYEQYF. This chain joins TRBV25-1 and TRBJ2-7; a possible D gene is TRBD1 (5 bases). CDR3 length: 13 amino acids. The germline V gene encodes CDR1 MGHDK and CDR2 SYGVNS. Trimming shortened V by 3 bases and J by 4 bases, and 10 bases separated the two germline ends.

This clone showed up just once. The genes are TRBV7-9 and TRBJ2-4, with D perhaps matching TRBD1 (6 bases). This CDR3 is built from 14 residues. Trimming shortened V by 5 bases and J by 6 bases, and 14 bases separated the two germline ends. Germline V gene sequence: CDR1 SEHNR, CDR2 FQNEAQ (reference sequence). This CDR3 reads CASSPTGLTNIQYF. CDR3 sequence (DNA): TGTGCCAGCAGCCCCACAGGGTTAACAAACATTCAGTACTTC.

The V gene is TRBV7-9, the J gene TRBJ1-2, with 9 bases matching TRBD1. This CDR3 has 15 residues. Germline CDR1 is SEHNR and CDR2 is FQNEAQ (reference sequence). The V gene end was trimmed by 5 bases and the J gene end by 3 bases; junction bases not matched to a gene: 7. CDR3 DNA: TGTGCCAGCAGCGATACAGGGGGCGATGACTATGGCTACACCTTC. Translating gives CASSDTGGDDYGYTF. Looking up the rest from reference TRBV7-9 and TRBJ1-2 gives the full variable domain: DTGVSQNPRHKITKRGQNVTFRCDPISEHNRLYWYRQTLGQGPEFLTYFQNEAQLEKSRLLSDRFSAERPKGSFSTLEIQRTEQGDSAMYLCASSDTGGDDYGYTFGSGTRLTVV.

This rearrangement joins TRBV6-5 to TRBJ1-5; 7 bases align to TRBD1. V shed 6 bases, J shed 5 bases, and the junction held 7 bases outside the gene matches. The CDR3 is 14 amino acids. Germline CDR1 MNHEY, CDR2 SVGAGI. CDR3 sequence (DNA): TGTGCCAGCAGCCTGGACAGGTCGGATCAGCCCCAGCATTTT. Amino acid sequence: CASSLDRSDQPQHF.

For the CDR3, the DNA is TGTGCCAGTAGTCCCCCGGGACAGGGTTCGGCTGGCTACACCTTC. Its translation: CASSPPGQGSAGYTF. The V and J genes are TRBV19 and TRBJ1-2; 9 bases match TRBD1. Germline CDR1 reads LNHDA; CDR2 reads SQIVND (reference sequence). This CDR3 is built from 15 residues. V dropped 5 bases and J dropped 7; count of bases not matched to a gene: 11. The variable domain in full, completed from reference TRBV19 and TRBJ1-2, reads DGGITQSPKYLFRKEGQNVTLSCEQNLNHDAMYWYRQDPGQGLRLIYYSQIVNDFQKGDIAEGYSVSREKKESFPLTVTSAQKNPTAFYLCASSPPGQGSAGYTFGSGTRLTVV.

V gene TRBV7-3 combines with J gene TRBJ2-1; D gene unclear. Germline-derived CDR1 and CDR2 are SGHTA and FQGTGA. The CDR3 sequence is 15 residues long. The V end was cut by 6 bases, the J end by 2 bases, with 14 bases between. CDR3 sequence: CASSPSVSAYNEQFF. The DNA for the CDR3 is TGTGCCAGCAGTCCCTCCGTCTCAGCCTACAATGAGCAGTTCTTC.

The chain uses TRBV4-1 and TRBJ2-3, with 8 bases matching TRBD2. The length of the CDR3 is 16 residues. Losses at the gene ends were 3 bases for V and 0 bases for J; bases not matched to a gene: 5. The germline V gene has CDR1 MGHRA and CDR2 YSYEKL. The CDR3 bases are TGCGCCAGCAGCCACCTCACGGGGGGGAGCACAGATACGCAGTATTTT. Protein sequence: CASSHLTGGSTDTQYF.

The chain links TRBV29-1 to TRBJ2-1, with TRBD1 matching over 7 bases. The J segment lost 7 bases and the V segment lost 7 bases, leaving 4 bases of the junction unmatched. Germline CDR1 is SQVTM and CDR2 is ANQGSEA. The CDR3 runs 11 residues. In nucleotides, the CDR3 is TGCAGCGCGGGACAGCGAAATGAGCAGTTCTTC. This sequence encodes CSAGQRNEQFF.

CDR3 sequence: CASSVDRGDEQFF. DNA of the CDR3: TGTGCCAGTAGTGTGGACAGGGGCGATGAGCAGTTCTTC. J is TRBJ2-1 and V is TRBV19; 9 bases are shared with TRBD1. Trimming removed 5 bases from V and 8 bases from J; junction bases left unmatched: 4. From germline, CDR1 is LNHDA and CDR2 SQIVND (reference sequence). This CDR3 spans 13 amino acids.

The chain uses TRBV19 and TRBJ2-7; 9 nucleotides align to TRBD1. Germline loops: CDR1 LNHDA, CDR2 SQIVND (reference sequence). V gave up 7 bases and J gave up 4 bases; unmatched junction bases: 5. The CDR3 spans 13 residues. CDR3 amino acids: CASTDRGGYEQYF. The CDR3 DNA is TGTGCCAGTACGGACAGGGGCGGATACGAGCAGTACTTC.

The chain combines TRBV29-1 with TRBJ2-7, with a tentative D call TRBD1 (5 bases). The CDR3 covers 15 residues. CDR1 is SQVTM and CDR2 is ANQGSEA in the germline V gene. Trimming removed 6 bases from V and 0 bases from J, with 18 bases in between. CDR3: CSVRPVDSVSYEQYF. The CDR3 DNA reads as TGCAGCGTGAGGCCCGTTGACAGCGTCTCCTACGAGCAGTACTTC.

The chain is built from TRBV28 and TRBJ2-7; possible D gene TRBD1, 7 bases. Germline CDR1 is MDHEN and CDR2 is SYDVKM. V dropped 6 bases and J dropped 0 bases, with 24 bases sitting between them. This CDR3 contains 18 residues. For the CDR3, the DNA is TGTGCCAGCAGATTCCTAGGACAGGTGGGACTTAGCTCCTACGAGCAGTACTTC. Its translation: CASRFLGQVGLSSYEQYF.

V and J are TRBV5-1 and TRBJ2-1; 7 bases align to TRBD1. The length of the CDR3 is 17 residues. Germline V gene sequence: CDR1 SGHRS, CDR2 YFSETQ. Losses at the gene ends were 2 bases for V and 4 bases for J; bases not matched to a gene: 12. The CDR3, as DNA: TGCGCCAGCAGCTTACTATCAACCGGGACAGTTTACAATGAGCAGTTCTTC. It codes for CASSLLSTGTVYNEQFF. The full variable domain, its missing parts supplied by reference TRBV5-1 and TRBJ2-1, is KAGVTQTPRYLIKTRGQQVTLSCSPISGHRSVSWYQQTPGQGLQFLFEYFSETQRNKGNFPGRFSGRQFSNSRSEMNVSTLELGDSALYLCASSLLSTGTVYNEQFFGPGTRLTVL.

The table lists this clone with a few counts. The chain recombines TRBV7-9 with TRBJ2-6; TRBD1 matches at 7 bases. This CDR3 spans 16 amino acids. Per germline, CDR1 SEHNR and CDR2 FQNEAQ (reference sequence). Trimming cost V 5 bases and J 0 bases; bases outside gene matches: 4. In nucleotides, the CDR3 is TGTGCCAGCAGCCGAGACAGGGACTCTGGGGCCAACGTCCTGACTTTC. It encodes CASSRDRDSGANVLTF.

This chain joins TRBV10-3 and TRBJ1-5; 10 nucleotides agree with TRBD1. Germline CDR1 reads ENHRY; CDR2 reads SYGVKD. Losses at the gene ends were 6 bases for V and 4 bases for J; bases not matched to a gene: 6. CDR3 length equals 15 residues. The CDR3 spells CAIREGQGVNQPQHF. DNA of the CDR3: TGTGCCATCAGGGAAGGACAGGGGGTTAATCAGCCCCAGCATTTT.

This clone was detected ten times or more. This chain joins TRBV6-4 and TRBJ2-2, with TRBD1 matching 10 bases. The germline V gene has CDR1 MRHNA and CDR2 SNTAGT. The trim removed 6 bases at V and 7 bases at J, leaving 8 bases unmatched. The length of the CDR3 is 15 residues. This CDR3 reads CASSPSGTGVGELFF. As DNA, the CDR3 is TGTGCCAGCAGCCCCTCCGGGACAGGGGTCGGGGAGCTGTTTTTT.